Described below is a single T cell receptor beta chain sequence and its context. The data originate from a study of shared clonotypes between healthy human individuals. Several immunoSEQ plates held equal portions of the genomic DNA taken from each subset. Produced via immunoSEQ multiplex PCR; TCRdb's table is partial and in-frame only. Among around 600,000 clones listed, nearly 98% were seen once. Naive CD8 cells, CD45RO-negative and positively selected for CCR7, excluded terminally differentiated effector memory CD45RA+ cells. The sequencing input was naive CD8+ T cells sorted from blood. The receptor's source is a man aged 30 to 39 in good health.

CDR3 in DNA: TGTGCCAGCAGTTTATATCGGGGGCCTAATGAGCAGTTCTTC. Protein product: CASSLYRGPNEQFF. This chain joins TRBV28 and TRBJ2-1; D is tentatively TRBD1 or TRBD2 (6 bases each). This CDR3 spans 14 amino acids. Germline V gene data show CDR1 as MDHEN and CDR2 as SYDVKM. Trimming stripped 1 base from V and 7 bases from J, with 11 bases between.